The 17 T cell receptor beta chains presented below share a single source sample, sequenced in a study of response to subunit inactivated influenza vaccine. TCRdb fed the RT-PCR reads into MiXCR, producing one record per CDR3 protein. The repertoire includes fewer than 650,000 distinct CDR3 sequences, roughly 13% of them detected once, and 10% to 15% sits in the top ten. The sequenced sample was PBMCs from blood, obtained roughly 47 days after vaccination. The receptors shown here come from a man aged 50 to 59 who received an inactivated influenza vaccine.

The chain links TRBV5-5 to TRBJ2-2; D gene uncertain. The V end was cut by 2 bases, the J end by 4 bases, with 9 bases between. The CDR3 length is 14 residues. The germline gives CDR1 SGHKS, CDR2 YYEKEE (reference sequence). The CDR3 region is CASSFQARTGELFF. The CDR3 DNA follows: TGTGCCAGCAGCTTCCAGGCCCGCACCGGGGAGCTGTTTTTT.

This clonotype was seen at least ten times. The chain employs TRBV10-3 and TRBJ1-2; 11 bases match TRBD1. Germline V gene sequence: CDR1 ENHRY, CDR2 SYGVKD. The CDR3 is made up of 18 amino acids. Germline trimming cut 3 bases from V and 0 bases from J; bases unmatched to any gene: 9. As DNA, the CDR3 is TGTGCCATCAGTGATCTCCGGGACAGGGGGTCCCCTAACTATGGCTACACCTTC. As protein: CAISDLRDRGSPNYGYTF.

This clonotype was recorded many times. The chain carries TRBV29-1 and TRBJ2-7, with D possibly being TRBD1 (6 bases). This CDR3 is 15 amino acids long. CDR1 and CDR2 (germline): SQVTM, ANQGSEA. Deletions cut 5 bases from V and 3 bases from J, with 20 bases between. The CDR3 loop is CSVFFVAGASYEQYF. For the CDR3, the DNA is TGCAGCGTTTTCTTCGTGGCAGGGGCTAGCTACGAGCAGTACTTC.

The chain employs TRBV5-1 and TRBJ1-1; 7 positions agree with TRBD1. Germline loops: CDR1 SGHRS, CDR2 YFSETQ. The CDR3 spans 17 residues. V dropped 3 bases and J dropped 4; count of bases not matched to a gene: 15. CDR3 sequence reads: CASSSWGQTSVGTEAFF. DNA of the CDR3: TGCGCCAGCAGCTCGTGGGGACAGACCAGCGTTGGCACTGAAGCTTTCTTT.

The chain joins TRBV10-3 to TRBJ2-1; TRBD1 aligns across 7 bases. The junction had 8 bases not matched to a gene; V was cut back by 10 bases and J by 11 bases. The CDR3 totals 11 residues. Looked up from germline, CDR1 is ENHRY and CDR2 is SYGVKD. The CDR3 coding sequence is TGTGCCAGCACAACGGGACAGAAGCAGTTCTTC. This gives the protein CASTTGQKQFF.

The rearrangement uses TRBV30 and TRBJ2-5, with 8 bases that match TRBD2. V lost 3 bases, J lost 2 bases, and 8 bases stayed unmatched. In germline, CDR1 is GTSNPN, CDR2 SVGIG (reference sequence). This CDR3 has 15 residues. CDR3 protein: CAWSLLAGPQETQYF. CDR3 coding DNA: TGTGCCTGGAGCCTCTTAGCGGGGCCGCAAGAGACCCAGTACTTC. Supplemented by reference TRBV30 and TRBJ2-5, the full variable domain reads SQTIHQWPATLVQPVGSPLSLECTVEGTSNPNLYWYRQAAGRGLQLLFYSVGIGQISSEVPQNLSASRPQDRQFILSSKKLLLSDSGFYLCAWSLLAGPQETQYFGPGTRLLVL.

This chain connects TRBV20-1 to TRBJ1-4; unclear D gene. Germline V lookup: CDR1 DFQATT, CDR2 SNEGSKA (reference sequence). Trimming pared 6 bases from V and 5 bases from J, leaving 10 bases between. The CDR3 has 12 residues. The CDR3 DNA reads TGCAGTGCCCCGCTGACAAATGAAAAACTGTTTTTT. Translation gives CSAPLTNEKLFF.

This clonotype has ten or more counts. The gene calls are TRBV5-1 and TRBJ2-2, with D possibly being TRBD2 (5 bases). In germline, CDR1 is SGHRS, CDR2 YFSETQ. The CDR3 length is 14 residues. With 5 bases removed from V and 6 bases from J, the gap between germline ends came to 14 bases. As DNA, the CDR3 is TGCGCCAGCAGTATACAGAGCGGCGCCGGGGAGCTGTTTTTT. Protein sequence: CASSIQSGAGELFF.

This clonotype occurred a few times. This chain uses TRBV10-2 with TRBJ2-1, with 7 bases identical to TRBD1. Germline lookup yields CDR1 WSHSY and CDR2 SAAADI. Germline trimming cut 7 bases from V and 4 bases from J; bases unmatched to any gene: 7. The CDR3 extends over 14 amino acids. CDR3 DNA sequence: TGCGCCAGCATGAGGGGGCGTGGATACAATGAGCAGTTCTTC. Translating it yields CASMRGRGYNEQFF.

The chain links TRBV11-2 to TRBJ2-7, with a tentative D call TRBD1 (5 bases). The V gene's germline CDR1 is SGHAT and CDR2 FQNNGV. CDR3 length: 16 amino acids. V was clipped by 2 bases and J by 1 base, with 15 bases between them. Here the CDR3 reads CASSLPLGASSYEQYF. CDR3 DNA: TGTGCCAGCAGCTTACCCCTAGGGGCGTCATCCTACGAGCAGTACTTC.

This clonotype was counted at least ten times. This chain links TRBV20-1 with TRBJ2-7, with 7 positions matching TRBD2. Germline CDR1 reads DFQATT; CDR2 reads SNEGSKA (reference sequence). The CDR3 has 14 residues. Losses at the gene ends were 6 bases for V and 4 bases for J; bases not matched to a gene: 12. The CDR3 DNA is TGCAGTGCGCTCCGTGGCGGGAGAGATTACGAGCAGTACTTC. This encodes CSALRGGRDYEQYF.

This clonotype was detected ten times or more. The genes are TRBV4-3 and TRBJ2-5; D is undetermined. V was clipped by 3 bases and J by 2 bases, with 13 bases between them. The CDR3 extends over 15 amino acids. Germline V gives CDR1 LGHNA, CDR2 YSLEER. Here the CDR3 DNA reads TGCGCCAGCAGCCAGGGCGCACACCCACAAGAGACCCAGTACTTC. It specifies CASSQGAHPQETQYF.

The chain uses TRBV28 and TRBJ2-5; no firm D call. This CDR3 is 14 amino acids long. Germline CDR1 is MDHEN and CDR2 is SYDVKM. V lost 1 base, J lost 6 bases, and 12 bases lay in between. The CDR3: CASSLSYREKTQYF. The DNA of the CDR3 is TGTGCCAGCAGTTTATCTTATAGGGAAAAGACCCAGTACTTC.

V and J are TRBV6-1 and TRBJ2-2; TRBD2 is a possible D gene (5 bases). Germline V gene lookup returns CDR1 MNHNS and CDR2 SASEGT. V lost 2 bases and J 4 bases, leaving 11 bases between the germline ends. The CDR3 sequence is 15 residues long. In DNA form, the CDR3 reads TGTGCCAGCAGTGAACTTAGCGCAGGCACCGGGGAGCTGTTTTTT. Translation: CASSELSAGTGELFF.

The chain combines TRBV7-6 with TRBJ2-1, with 10 bases aligning to TRBD1. Trimming removed 3 bases from V and 9 bases from J; junction bases left unmatched: 5. From germline, CDR1 is SGHVS and CDR2 FNYEAQ. The CDR3 is 14 amino acids. DNA for the CDR3: TGTGCCAGCAGCTTCGGGACAGGGGTCGGTGAGCAGTTCTTC. Translated, it gives CASSFGTGVGEQFF.

J is TRBJ2-3 and V is TRBV20-1; TRBD2 matches 8 bases. CDR3 size: 13 residues. The germline V gene has CDR1 DFQATT and CDR2 SNEGSKA (reference sequence). V dropped 8 bases and J dropped 0; count of bases not matched to a gene: 4. The CDR3 DNA follows: TGCAGTTTTAGCGGGGCTAGCACAGATACGCAGTATTTT. Protein: CSFSGASTDTQYF.

The chain joins TRBV19 to TRBJ2-1; TRBD2 is a possible D gene (5 bases). The CDR3 consists of 12 residues. Between the trimmed V and J ends, which lost 1 base and 10 bases, there was a span of 8 bases. CDR1 and CDR2 from the germline V gene are LNHDA and SQIVND (reference sequence). As DNA, the CDR3 is TGTGCCAGTAGTATAGTAGGAGGAGAGCAGTTCTTC. Protein sequence: CASSIVGGEQFF.